One and the same sample provided the 6 T cell receptor beta chains below, sequenced in a study of cytomegalovirus exposure and HLA in healthy donors. The study ran its PCR with 60 Vbeta and 13 Jbeta primers. TCRdb's copy holds only in-frame clones and misses some; the assay was immunoSEQ multiplex PCR. Of around 210,000 clones in the sample, roughly 77% were seen once. Sequencing was done on a sample of PBMCs. Source of these receptors: a male donor in good health and CMV-seropositive.

The chain joins TRBV18 to TRBJ1-2, with D perhaps matching TRBD1 (5 bases). From germline, CDR1 is KGHSH and CDR2 LQKENI. Trimming removed 3 bases from V and 7 bases from J, with 24 bases in between. The CDR3 spans 17 residues. CDR3 DNA: TGTGCCAGCTCACCGTTCCAGGCACCTAAGATAGACAGTGGCTACACCTTC. This codes for CASSPFQAPKIDSGYTF.

The V call is TRBV7-2, the J call TRBJ2-7, with a weak D call TRBD1 (6 bases). Between the trimmed V and J ends, which lost 5 bases and 1 base, there was a span of 9 bases. The CDR3 runs to 13 residues. Germline V CDR1 and CDR2: SGHTA, FQGNSA. The CDR3 protein is CASSPTGSYEQYF. CDR3 in DNA: TGTGCCAGCAGCCCGACAGGTTCCTACGAGCAGTACTTC.

CDR3 region: CASSFGTGTFSYEQYF. The CDR3 coding sequence is TGTGCCAGCAGTTTCGGGACAGGAACCTTCTCCTACGAGCAGTACTTC. The chain is built from TRBV6-6 and TRBJ2-7; 8 bases are a match to TRBD1. The CDR3 totals 16 residues. V dropped 4 bases and J dropped 0; count of bases not matched to a gene: 8. The germline V gene has CDR1 MNHNY and CDR2 SVGAGI (reference sequence).

CDR3 DNA sequence: TGTGCCAGCAGCCCTCGGACACTCACCTACGAGCAGTACTTC. As protein: CASSPRTLTYEQYF. This rearrangement joins TRBV5-8 to TRBJ2-7; a weak D match, TRBD1 (5 bases). The CDR3 extends over 14 amino acids. V lost 4 bases to trimming and J lost 2 bases, with 13 bases between them. From germline, CDR1 is SGHTS and CDR2 YDEGEE.

The rearrangement uses TRBV10-3 and TRBJ2-1, with 9 bases aligning to TRBD1. Germline CDR1 ENHRY, CDR2 SYGVKD. The CDR3 contains 18 residues. Trimming at V came to 4 bases and at J to 0 bases, leaving 10 bases not matched to a gene. This CDR3 is CAISGPPGQGLSYNEQFF. CDR3 nucleotides: TGTGCCATCAGTGGCCCCCCGGGACAGGGACTCTCCTACAATGAGCAGTTCTTC.

The chain couples TRBV6-5 to TRBJ1-1, with D perhaps TRBD1 (5 bases). CDR3 length: 15 amino acids. Trimming left V 0 bases short and J 3 bases short, with 11 bases between. Germline V gene data show CDR1 as MNHEY and CDR2 as SVGAGI. The CDR3 region is CASSYSAGIDTEAFF. CDR3 DNA: TGTGCCAGCAGTTACTCAGCAGGGATTGACACTGAAGCTTTCTTT.